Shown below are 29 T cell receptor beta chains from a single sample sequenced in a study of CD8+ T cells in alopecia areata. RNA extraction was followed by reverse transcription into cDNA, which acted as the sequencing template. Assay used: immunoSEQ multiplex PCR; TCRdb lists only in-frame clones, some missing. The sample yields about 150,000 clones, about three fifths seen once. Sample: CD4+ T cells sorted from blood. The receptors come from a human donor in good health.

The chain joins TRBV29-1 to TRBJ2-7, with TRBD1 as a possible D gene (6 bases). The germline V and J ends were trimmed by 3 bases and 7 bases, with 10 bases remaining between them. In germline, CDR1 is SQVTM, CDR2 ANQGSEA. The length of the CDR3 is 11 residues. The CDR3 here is CSVERQGEQYF. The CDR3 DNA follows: TGCAGCGTTGAGCGGCAGGGGGAGCAGTACTTC.

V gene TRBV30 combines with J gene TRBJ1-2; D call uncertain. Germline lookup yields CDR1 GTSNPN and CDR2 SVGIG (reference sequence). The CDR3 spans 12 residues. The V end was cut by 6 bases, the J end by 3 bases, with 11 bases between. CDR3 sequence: CACKRVDYGYTF. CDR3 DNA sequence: TGTGCCTGCAAAAGGGTAGACTATGGCTACACCTTC.

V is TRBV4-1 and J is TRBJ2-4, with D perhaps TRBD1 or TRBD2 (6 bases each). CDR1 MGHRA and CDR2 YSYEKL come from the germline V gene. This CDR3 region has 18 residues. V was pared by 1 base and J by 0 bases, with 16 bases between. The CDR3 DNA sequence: TGCGCCAGCAGCCAAGTTGTAGGGGGGATTCTAGCCAAAAACATTCAGTACTTC. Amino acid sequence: CASSQVVGGILAKNIQYF.

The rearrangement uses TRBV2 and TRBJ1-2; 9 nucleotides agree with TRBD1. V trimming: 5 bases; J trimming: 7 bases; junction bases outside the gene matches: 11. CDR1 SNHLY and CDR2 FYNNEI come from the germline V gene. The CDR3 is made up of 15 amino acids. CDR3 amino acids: CASSPTGTGYTGYTF. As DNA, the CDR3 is TGTGCCAGCAGTCCAACCGGGACAGGGTATACTGGCTACACCTTC.

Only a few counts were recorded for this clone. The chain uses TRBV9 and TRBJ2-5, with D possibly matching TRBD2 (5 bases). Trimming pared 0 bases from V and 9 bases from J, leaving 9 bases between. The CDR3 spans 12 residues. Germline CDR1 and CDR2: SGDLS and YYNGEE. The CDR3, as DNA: TGTGCCAGCAGCGTAGAAGAGGAGGCCCAGTACTTC. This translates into CASSVEEEAQYF.

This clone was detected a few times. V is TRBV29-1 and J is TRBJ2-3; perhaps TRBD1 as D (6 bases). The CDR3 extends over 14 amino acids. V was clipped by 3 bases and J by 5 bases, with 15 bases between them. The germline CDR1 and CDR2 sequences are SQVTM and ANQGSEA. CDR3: CSVDNRAGGDTQYF. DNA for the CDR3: TGCAGCGTTGATAACAGGGCTGGGGGAGATACGCAGTATTTT.

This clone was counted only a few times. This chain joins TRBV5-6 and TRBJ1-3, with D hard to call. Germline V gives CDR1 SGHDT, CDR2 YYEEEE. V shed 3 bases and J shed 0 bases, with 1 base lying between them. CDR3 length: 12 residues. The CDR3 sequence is CASSYSGNTIYF. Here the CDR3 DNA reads TGTGCCAGCAGCTACTCTGGAAACACCATATATTTT. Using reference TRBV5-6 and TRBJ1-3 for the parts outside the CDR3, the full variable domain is DAGVTQSPTHLIKTRGQQVTLRCSPKSGHDTVSWYQQALGQGPQFIFQYYEEEERQRGNFPDRFSGHQFPNYSSELNVNALLLGDSALYLCASSYSGNTIYFGEGSWLTVV.

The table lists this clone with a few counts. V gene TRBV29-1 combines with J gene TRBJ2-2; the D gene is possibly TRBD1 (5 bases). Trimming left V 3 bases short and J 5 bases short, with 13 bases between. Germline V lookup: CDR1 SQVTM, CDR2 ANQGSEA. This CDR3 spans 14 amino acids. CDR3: CSVDAGSETGELFF. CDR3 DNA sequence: TGCAGCGTTGACGCAGGGTCTGAAACCGGGGAGCTGTTTTTT.

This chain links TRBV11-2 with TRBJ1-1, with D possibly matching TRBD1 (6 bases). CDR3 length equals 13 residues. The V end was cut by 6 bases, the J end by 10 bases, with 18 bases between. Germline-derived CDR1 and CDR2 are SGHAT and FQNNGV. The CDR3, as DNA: TGTGCCAGCAGACGTTACAGGGATTCTCTAGCTTTCTTT. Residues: CASRRYRDSLAFF.

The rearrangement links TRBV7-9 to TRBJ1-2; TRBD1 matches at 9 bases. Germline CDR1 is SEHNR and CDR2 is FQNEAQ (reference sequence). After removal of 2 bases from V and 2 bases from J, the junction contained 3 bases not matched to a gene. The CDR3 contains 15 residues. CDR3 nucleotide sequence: TGTGCCAGCAGCTTACTAGGACAGGGGAACTATGGCTACACCTTC. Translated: CASSLLGQGNYGYTF.

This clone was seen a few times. The CDR3 DNA is TGTGCCTGCGGTTCGCGGGGCTACACCTTC. This codes for CACGSRGYTF. The gene calls are TRBV30 and TRBJ1-2; D gene unclear. V gave up 6 bases and J gave up 8 bases, with 10 bases separating them. This CDR3 spans 10 amino acids. Germline V CDR1 and CDR2: GTSNPN, SVGIG (reference sequence).

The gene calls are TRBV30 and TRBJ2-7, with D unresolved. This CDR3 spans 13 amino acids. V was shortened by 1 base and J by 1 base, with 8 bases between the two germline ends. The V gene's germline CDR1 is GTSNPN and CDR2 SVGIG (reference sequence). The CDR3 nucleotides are TGTGCCTGGAGTGCCCTAGGTTCCTACGAGCAGTACTTC. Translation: CAWSALGSYEQYF.

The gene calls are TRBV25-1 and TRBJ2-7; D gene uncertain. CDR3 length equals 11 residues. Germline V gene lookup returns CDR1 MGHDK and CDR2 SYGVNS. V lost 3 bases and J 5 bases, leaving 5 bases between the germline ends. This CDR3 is CASSEWNEQYF. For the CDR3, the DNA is TGTGCCAGCAGTGAGTGGAACGAGCAGTACTTC.

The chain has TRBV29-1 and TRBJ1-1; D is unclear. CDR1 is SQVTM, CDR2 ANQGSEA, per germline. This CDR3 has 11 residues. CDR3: CIGSRNTEAFF. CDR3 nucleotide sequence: TGCATAGGGTCTAGGAACACTGAAGCTTTCTTT.

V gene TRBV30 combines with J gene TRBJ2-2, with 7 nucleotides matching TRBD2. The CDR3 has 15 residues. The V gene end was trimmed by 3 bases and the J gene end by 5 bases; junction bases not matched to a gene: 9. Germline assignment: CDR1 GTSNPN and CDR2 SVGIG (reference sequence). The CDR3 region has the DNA TGTGCCTGGAGCCCGCTCGCCGGGGGGACCGGGGAGCTGTTTTTT. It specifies CAWSPLAGGTGELFF.

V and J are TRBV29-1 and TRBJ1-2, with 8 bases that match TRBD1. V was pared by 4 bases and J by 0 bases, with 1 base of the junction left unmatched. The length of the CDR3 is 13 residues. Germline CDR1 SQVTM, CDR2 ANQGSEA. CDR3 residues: CSVGQGSNYGYTF. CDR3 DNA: TGCAGCGTTGGACAGGGGTCTAACTATGGCTACACCTTC.

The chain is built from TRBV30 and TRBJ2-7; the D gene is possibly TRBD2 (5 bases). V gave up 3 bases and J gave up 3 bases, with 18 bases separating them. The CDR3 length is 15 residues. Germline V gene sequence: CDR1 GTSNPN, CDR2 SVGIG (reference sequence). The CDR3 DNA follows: TGTGCCTGGAGAACGACTAATTTATTAGACTACGAGCAGTACTTC. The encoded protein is CAWRTTNLLDYEQYF.

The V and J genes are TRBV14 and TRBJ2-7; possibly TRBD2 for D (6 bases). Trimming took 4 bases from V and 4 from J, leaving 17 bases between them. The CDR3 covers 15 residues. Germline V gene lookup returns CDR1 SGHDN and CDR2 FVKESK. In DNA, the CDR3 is TGTGCCAGCAGCCGAATGGGTAGCGGAGCGTACGAGCAGTACTTC. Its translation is CASSRMGSGAYEQYF.

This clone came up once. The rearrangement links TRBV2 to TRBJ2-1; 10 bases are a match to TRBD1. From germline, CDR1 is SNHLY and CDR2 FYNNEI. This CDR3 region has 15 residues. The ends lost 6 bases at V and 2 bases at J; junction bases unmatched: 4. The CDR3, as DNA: TGTGCCAGCAGCGGGGGACAGGGGCCCTACAATGAGCAGTTCTTC. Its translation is CASSGGQGPYNEQFF.

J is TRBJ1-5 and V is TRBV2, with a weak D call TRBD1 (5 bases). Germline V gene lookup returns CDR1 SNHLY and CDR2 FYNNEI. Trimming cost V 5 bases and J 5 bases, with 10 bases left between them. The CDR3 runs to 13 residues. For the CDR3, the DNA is TGTGCCAGCAGTCGGGACGGTGATCAGCCCCAGCATTTT. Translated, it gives CASSRDGDQPQHF.

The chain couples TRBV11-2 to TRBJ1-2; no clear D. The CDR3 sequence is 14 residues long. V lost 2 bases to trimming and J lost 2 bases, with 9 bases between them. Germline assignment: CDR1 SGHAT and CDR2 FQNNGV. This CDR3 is CASSLFGGNYGYTF. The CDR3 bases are TGTGCCAGCAGCTTATTTGGCGGAAACTATGGCTACACCTTC.

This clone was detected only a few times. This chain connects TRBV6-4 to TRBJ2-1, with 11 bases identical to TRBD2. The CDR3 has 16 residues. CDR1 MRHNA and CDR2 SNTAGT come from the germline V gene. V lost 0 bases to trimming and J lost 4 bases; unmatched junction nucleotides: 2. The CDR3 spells CASSDSGTSGYNEQFF. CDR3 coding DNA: TGTGCCAGCAGTGACTCGGGGACTAGCGGATACAATGAGCAGTTCTTC.

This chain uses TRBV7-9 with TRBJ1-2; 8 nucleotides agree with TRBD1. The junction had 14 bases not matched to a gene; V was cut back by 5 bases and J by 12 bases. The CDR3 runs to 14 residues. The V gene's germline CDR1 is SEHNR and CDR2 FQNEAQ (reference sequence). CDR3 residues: CASSVPGQAASDTF. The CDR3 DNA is TGTGCCAGCAGCGTCCCGGGACAGGCAGCTTCGGACACCTTC.

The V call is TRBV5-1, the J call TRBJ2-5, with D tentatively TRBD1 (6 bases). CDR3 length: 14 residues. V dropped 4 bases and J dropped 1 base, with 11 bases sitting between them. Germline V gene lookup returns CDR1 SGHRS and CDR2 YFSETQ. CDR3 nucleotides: TGCGCCAGCAGCAGGTCGACAGGCCAAGAGACCCAGTACTTC. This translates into CASSRSTGQETQYF.

This chain's CDR3 is CASSLVREQPQHF. As DNA, the CDR3 is TGTGCCAGCAGTTTGGTCAGGGAGCAGCCCCAGCATTTT. The V and J genes are TRBV28 and TRBJ1-5; D possibly corresponds to TRBD1 (5 bases). Germline V gene data show CDR1 as MDHEN and CDR2 as SYDVKM. The CDR3 runs 13 residues. The germline V and J ends were trimmed by 3 bases and 7 bases, with 10 bases remaining between them.

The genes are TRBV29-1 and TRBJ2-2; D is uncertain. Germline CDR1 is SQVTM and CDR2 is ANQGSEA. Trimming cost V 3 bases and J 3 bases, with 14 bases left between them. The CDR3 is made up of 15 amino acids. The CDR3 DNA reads TGCAGCGTTGACCTTGGCAATTTTTACACCGGGGAGCTGTTTTTT. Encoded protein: CSVDLGNFYTGELFF.

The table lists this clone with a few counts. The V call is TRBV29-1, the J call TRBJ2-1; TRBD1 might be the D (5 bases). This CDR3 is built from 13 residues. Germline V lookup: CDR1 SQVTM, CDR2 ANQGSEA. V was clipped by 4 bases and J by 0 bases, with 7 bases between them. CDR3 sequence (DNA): TGCAGCGTTGTTGGGGCCTCCTACAATGAGCAGTTCTTC. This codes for CSVVGASYNEQFF.

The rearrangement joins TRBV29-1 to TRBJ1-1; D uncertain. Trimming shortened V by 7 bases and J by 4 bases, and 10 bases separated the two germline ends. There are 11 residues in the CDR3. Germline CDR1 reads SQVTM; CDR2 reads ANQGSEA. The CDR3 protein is CSELTGTEAFF. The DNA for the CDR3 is TGCAGCGAGTTAACGGGCACTGAAGCTTTCTTT.

The CDR3 reads CASSPRDRVPGANVLTF. The CDR3 DNA sequence: TGTGCCAGCAGTCCCCGGGACAGGGTACCTGGGGCCAACGTCCTGACTTTC. The chain couples TRBV27 to TRBJ2-6, with 9 nucleotides matching TRBD1. Trimming removed 5 bases from V and 2 bases from J; junction bases left unmatched: 7. This CDR3 has 17 amino acids. Germline loops: CDR1 MNHEY, CDR2 SMNVEV (reference sequence).